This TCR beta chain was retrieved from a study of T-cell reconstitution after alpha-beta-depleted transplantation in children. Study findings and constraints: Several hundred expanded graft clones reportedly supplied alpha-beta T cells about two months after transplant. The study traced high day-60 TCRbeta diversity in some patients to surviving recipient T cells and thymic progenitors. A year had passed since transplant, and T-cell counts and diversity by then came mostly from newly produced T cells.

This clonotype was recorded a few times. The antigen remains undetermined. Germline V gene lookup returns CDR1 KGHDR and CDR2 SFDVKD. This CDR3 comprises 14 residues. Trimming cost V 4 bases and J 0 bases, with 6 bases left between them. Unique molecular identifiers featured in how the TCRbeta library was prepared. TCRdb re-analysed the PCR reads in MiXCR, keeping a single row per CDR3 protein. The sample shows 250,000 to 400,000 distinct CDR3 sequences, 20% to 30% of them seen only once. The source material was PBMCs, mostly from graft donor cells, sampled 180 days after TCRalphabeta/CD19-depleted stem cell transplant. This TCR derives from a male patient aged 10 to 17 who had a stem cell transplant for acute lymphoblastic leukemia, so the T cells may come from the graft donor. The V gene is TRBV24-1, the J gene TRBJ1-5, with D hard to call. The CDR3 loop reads CATSEQNSNQPQHF. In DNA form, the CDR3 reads TGTGCCACCAGTGAACAGAATAGCAATCAGCCCCAGCATTTT.